A single sample is the source of the 32 T cell receptor beta chains below, sequenced in a study of vaccination and CD4 T cells after COVID-19. Sequenced with the Oncomine TCR Beta short-read assay was DNA taken from cultured CD4+ T cells. TCRdb itself ran the PCR reads through MiXCR, one entry per CDR3 protein. Among under 25,000 distinct CDR3 sequences listed, about 27% were seen once. Treatment denoted: roughly 11-day PBMC culture with coronavirus spike peptide pools or control peptides (ViraFEST assay). Their antigens are not known. The sequenced sample consisted of cultured CD4+ T cells from blood. The receptors shown here come from a human donor with COVID-19.

This clonotype has a handful of counts. The chain has TRBV6-1 and TRBJ1-2; a weak D match, TRBD1 (5 bases). From germline, CDR1 is MNHNS and CDR2 SASEGT. V was cut by 9 bases and J by 1 base, with 15 bases left in between. This CDR3 region has 14 residues. The CDR3 sequence: CASSLGDVNYGYTF. In nucleotides, the CDR3 is TGTGCCAGTTCACTAGGGGACGTTAACTATGGCTACACCTTC.

This sequence joins TRBV29-1 and TRBJ2-2; D gene uncertain. This CDR3 is 15 amino acids long. The germline CDR1 and CDR2 sequences are SQVTM and ANQGSEA. The V and J ends lost 3 bases and 2 bases respectively, with 13 bases between them. The CDR3 loop reads CSVEAAVRNTGELFF. In nucleotides, the CDR3 is TGCAGCGTTGAGGCGGCAGTAAGAAACACCGGGGAGCTGTTTTTT.

The chain joins TRBV7-9 to TRBJ2-3; D not certain. This CDR3 is 14 amino acids long. Between the trimmed V and J ends, which lost 11 bases and 0 bases, there was a span of 15 bases. Germline V gives CDR1 SEHNR, CDR2 FQNEAQ (reference sequence). CDR3 protein: CAGLLGESTDTQYF. The CDR3 nucleotides are TGTGCCGGGCTCCTGGGCGAAAGCACAGATACGCAGTATTTT.

This rearrangement joins TRBV30 to TRBJ1-1; D call uncertain. This CDR3 is 15 amino acids long. Trimming pared 1 base from V and 1 base from J, leaving 13 bases between. From germline, CDR1 is GTSNPN and CDR2 SVGIG (reference sequence). The CDR3 DNA is TGTGCCTGGAGTGGGGAATATGAGTGGAACACTGAAGCTTTCTTT. Its protein product is CAWSGEYEWNTEAFF.

This clonotype showed up just a few times. The V and J genes are TRBV6-1 and TRBJ1-2; D possibly corresponds to TRBD1 (6 bases). The CDR3 sequence is 17 residues long. CDR1 MNHNS and CDR2 SASEGT come from the germline V gene. Between the trimmed V and J ends, which lost 4 bases and 4 bases, there was a span of 22 bases. CDR3 in DNA: TGTGCCAGCAGTGCCCAGCCGGGGGGGGGGCAGGCCTATGGCTACACCTTC. It yields the protein CASSAQPGGGQAYGYTF.

The rearrangement links TRBV23-1 to TRBJ1-5; 10 bases map to TRBD1. TRBV23-1 is an ORF; its function is uncertain. Trimming cost V 2 bases and J 4 bases; bases outside gene matches: 8. The CDR3 has 17 amino acids. The CDR3 here is CASSQEIRGQGNQPQHF. In DNA form, the CDR3 reads TGCGCCAGCAGTCAAGAGATTAGGGGACAGGGGAATCAGCCCCAGCATTTT.

This clonotype was seen a few times. V is TRBV6-1 and J is TRBJ1-1; 10 bases match TRBD1. The CDR3 sequence is 15 residues long. The junction had 7 bases not matched to a gene; V was cut back by 6 bases and J by 3 bases. CDR1 and CDR2 (germline): MNHNS, SASEGT. The CDR3 DNA sequence: TGTGCCAGCAGGAGGACCGGGACAGGGGACACTGAAGCTTTCTTT. Translated, it gives CASRRTGTGDTEAFF.

This clonotype was seen only a few times. The V and J genes are TRBV6-1 and TRBJ2-2, with a weak D call TRBD2 (5 bases). The germline CDR1 and CDR2 sequences are MNHNS and SASEGT. Trimming shortened V by 9 bases and J by 6 bases, and 23 bases separated the two germline ends. The CDR3 is 16 amino acids. CDR3 protein: CASRAADLPVPGELFF. CDR3 DNA sequence: TGTGCCAGTCGAGCGGCCGATCTACCCGTTCCCGGGGAGCTGTTTTTT.

There are a few counts of this clonotype. This chain links TRBV20-1 with TRBJ2-3; D is perhaps TRBD2 (5 bases). The CDR3 has 15 amino acids. Germline V gives CDR1 DFQATT, CDR2 SNEGSKA (reference sequence). The V gene lost 5 bases and the J gene lost 0 bases, with 15 bases spanning the gap. CDR3 coding DNA: TGCAGTGCTGCCCGAGGAGCGGCTAGCACAGATACGCAGTATTTT. Encoded protein: CSAARGAASTDTQYF.

This clonotype was seen a handful of times. The chain carries TRBV2 and TRBJ2-5; 10 bases agree with TRBD2. The V gene's germline CDR1 is SNHLY and CDR2 FYNNEI. V gave up 8 bases and J gave up 2 bases; unmatched junction bases: 17. The CDR3 contains 18 residues. This CDR3 reads CASGGWSGGAREQETQYF. CDR3 DNA: TGTGCCAGCGGAGGGTGGAGCGGGGGGGCACGTGAACAAGAGACCCAGTACTTC.

The chain has TRBV5-1 and TRBJ2-5; the match to TRBD2 covers 9 bases. Germline CDR1 SGHRS, CDR2 YFSETQ. This CDR3 has 18 amino acids. Trimming at V came to 0 bases and at J to 1 base, leaving 10 bases not matched to a gene. CDR3 amino acids: CASSLANVGGGVQETQYF. The CDR3 nucleotides are TGCGCCAGCAGCTTGGCCAACGTCGGCGGGGGGGTCCAAGAGACCCAGTACTTC.

By share, this clonotype ranks as medium-sized. The chain combines TRBV6-1 with TRBJ1-5, with 9 bases matching TRBD1. J gave up 7 bases and V 4 bases, and 8 bases lay outside the gene matches. The CDR3 sequence is 15 residues long. Germline loops: CDR1 MNHNS, CDR2 SASEGT. CDR3 DNA sequence: TGTGCCAGCAGTGCGACCGGGACAGGGAAACAGCCCCAGCATTTT. Translating gives CASSATGTGKQPQHF.

This clonotype appeared a single time. The V and J genes are TRBV11-3 and TRBJ2-3; 9 nucleotides align to TRBD1. Germline values: CDR1 SGHNT, CDR2 YENEEA. Losses at the gene ends were 5 bases for V and 3 bases for J; bases not matched to a gene: 6. The CDR3 runs 15 residues. The CDR3 region has the DNA TGTGCCAGCAGCCCCCGACAGGGGGGGACAGATACGCAGTATTTT. Protein sequence: CASSPRQGGTDTQYF.

V gene TRBV6-1 combines with J gene TRBJ2-1, with TRBD2 matching 10 bases. After removal of 0 bases from V and 8 bases from J, the junction contained 13 bases not matched to a gene. Germline CDR1 MNHNS, CDR2 SASEGT. The CDR3 is made up of 18 amino acids. The CDR3 sequence is CASSEATGLAGVGDEQFF. The DNA of the CDR3 is TGTGCCAGCAGTGAAGCGACGGGCCTAGCGGGGGTAGGCGATGAGCAGTTCTTC.

This clonotype counts as medium-sized (0.01 to 0.1%). The chain combines TRBV10-1 with TRBJ2-5; 7 bases align to TRBD2. V shed 8 bases, J shed 3 bases, and the junction held 9 bases outside the gene matches. In germline, CDR1 is WNHNN, CDR2 SYGVQD (reference sequence). This CDR3 contains 14 residues. CDR3 DNA sequence: TGCGCCAGCCGGCGAGGGACTACGAAAGAGACCCAGTACTTC. Protein product: CASRRGTTKETQYF.

The J gene is TRBJ2-2, the V gene TRBV6-1; D is uncertain. This CDR3 is built from 16 residues. V shed 6 bases and J shed 4 bases, with 18 bases lying between them. From germline, CDR1 is MNHNS and CDR2 SASEGT. The CDR3 coding sequence is TGTGCCAGCAGACATTTGCAGGTGCTCGTCACCGGGGAGCTGTTTTTT. It yields the protein CASRHLQVLVTGELFF.

This clonotype turned up a few times. CDR3 bases: TGCGCCAGCAGCTTGCTCGGAGAGCTGGGCGAGCAGTACTTC. It codes for CASSLLGELGEQYF. The V gene is TRBV5-1, the J gene TRBJ2-7; D is ambiguous. The CDR3 consists of 14 residues. Trimming pared 1 base from V and 6 bases from J, leaving 14 bases between. CDR1 is SGHRS, CDR2 YFSETQ, per germline.

J is TRBJ2-3 and V is TRBV24-1; D is possibly TRBD2 (6 bases). The length of the CDR3 is 15 residues. V lost 4 bases and J 4 bases, leaving 14 bases between the germline ends. Germline V CDR1 and CDR2: KGHDR, SFDVKD. Here the CDR3 reads CATSEGGMNADTQYF. CDR3 bases: TGTGCCACCAGTGAGGGGGGAATGAATGCAGATACGCAGTATTTT.

The genes are TRBV18 and TRBJ2-5; D is perhaps TRBD2 (5 bases). Trimming removed 6 bases at V and 2 bases at J, with 16 bases between. Germline CDR1 reads KGHSH; CDR2 reads LQKENI. This CDR3 spans 15 amino acids. CDR3 amino acids: CASSPQSSMQETQYF. The CDR3, as DNA: TGTGCCAGCTCCCCCCAGTCTAGCATGCAAGAGACCCAGTACTTC.

The chain has TRBV28 and TRBJ1-4; D is undetermined. The V end lost 2 bases, the J end lost 0 bases, and 4 bases lay between the germline ends. Germline CDR1 and CDR2: MDHEN and SYDVKM. The CDR3 has 14 residues. DNA for the CDR3: TGTGCCAGCAGTTTAGGGCCAACTAATGAAAAACTGTTTTTT. Amino acids: CASSLGPTNEKLFF.

Only a few counts were recorded for this clonotype. The V gene is TRBV5-1, the J gene TRBJ1-2, with TRBD1 identical over 7 bases. V shed 7 bases, J shed 3 bases, and the junction held 9 bases outside the gene matches. CDR3 length: 14 residues. From germline, CDR1 is SGHRS and CDR2 YFSETQ. CDR3 nucleotide sequence: TGCGCCAGCTCCTCCACCGGGACAGACTATGGCTACACCTTC. Translated, it gives CASSSTGTDYGYTF.

V is TRBV5-1 and J is TRBJ2-1, with TRBD2 matching 9 bases. There are 16 residues in the CDR3. CDR1 is SGHRS, CDR2 YFSETQ, per germline. The J segment lost 6 bases and the V segment lost 0 bases, leaving 7 bases of the junction unmatched. Here the CDR3 reads CASSLGWTSVVNEQFF. The CDR3 nucleotides read TGCGCCAGCAGCTTGGGATGGACTAGCGTAGTCAATGAGCAGTTCTTC.

This clonotype was detected only a few times. The chain carries TRBV9 and TRBJ1-5, with a tentative D call TRBD1 (5 bases). Per germline, CDR1 SGDLS and CDR2 YYNGEE. The germline V and J ends were trimmed by 0 bases and 8 bases, with 15 bases remaining between them. This CDR3 contains 15 residues. The CDR3 DNA sequence: TGTGCCAGCAGCGTAGGGGTTCAGCCGGGGGAGCCCCAGCATTTT. Amino acid sequence: CASSVGVQPGEPQHF.

CDR3 DNA: TGTGCCAGCTCACAAGGACGGGGAATGTACTTC. Protein product: CASSQGRGMYF. This rearrangement joins TRBV18 to TRBJ2-7; possible D gene TRBD2, 5 bases. Germline V lookup: CDR1 KGHSH, CDR2 LQKENI. The V gene lost 4 bases and the J gene lost 12 bases, with 13 bases spanning the gap. The CDR3 sequence is 11 residues long.

Only a few counts were recorded for this clonotype. This chain joins TRBV7-2 and TRBJ1-1; 7 bases fit TRBD1. The germline gives CDR1 SGHTA, CDR2 FQGNSA. V lost 1 base and J lost 2; bases outside the gene matches: 10. The CDR3 sequence is 17 residues long. CDR3 in amino acids: CASSLGKGALLNTEAFF. Written as DNA, the CDR3 is TGTGCCAGCAGCTTAGGGAAGGGGGCCCTATTAAACACTGAAGCTTTCTTT.

V gene TRBV7-2 combines with J gene TRBJ1-3; no clear D gene. This CDR3 has 16 residues. V was trimmed by 1 base and J by 0 bases, leaving 10 bases between them. Per the germline V gene, CDR1 is SGHTA and CDR2 is FQGNSA. The CDR3: CASSLERAISGNTIYF. The CDR3 DNA reads TGTGCCAGCAGCTTAGAGCGCGCAATCTCTGGAAACACCATATATTTT.

The chain employs TRBV6-5 and TRBJ1-2; D not certain. V shed 1 base and J shed 2 bases, with 2 bases lying between them. The V gene's germline CDR1 is MNHEY and CDR2 SVGAGI. The CDR3 covers 12 residues. The CDR3 sequence is CASSYLNYGYTF. In DNA, the CDR3 is TGTGCCAGCAGTTACTTAAACTATGGCTACACCTTC.

V and J are TRBV12-3 or TRBV12-4 and TRBJ1-5; 7 nucleotides line up with TRBD1. The V gene end was trimmed by 7 bases and the J gene end by 7 bases; junction bases not matched to a gene: 7. CDR3 length: 13 amino acids. CDR3 in amino acids: CASTPGGHQPQHF. The CDR3 DNA reads as TGTGCCAGCACCCCAGGGGGACACCAGCCCCAGCATTTT.

The genes are TRBV29-1 and TRBJ1-2; 8 positions match TRBD1. The CDR3 has 12 amino acids. After removal of 8 bases from V and 8 bases from J, the junction contained 10 bases not matched to a gene. In germline, CDR1 is SQVTM, CDR2 ANQGSEA. The CDR3 loop reads CSSAGGAEGYTF. The CDR3 DNA is TGCAGCAGCGCAGGGGGCGCTGAGGGCTACACCTTC.

This clonotype was seen a few times. This chain joins TRBV20-1 and TRBJ2-3, with D unclear. This CDR3 is 16 amino acids long. The germline CDR1 and CDR2 sequences are DFQATT and SNEGSKA (reference sequence). Deletions cut 3 bases from V and 0 bases from J, with 16 bases between. The DNA for the CDR3 is TGCAGTGCTAGTTTCCCAAAGACGGCTAGCACAGATACGCAGTATTTT. It specifies CSASFPKTASTDTQYF.

The chain couples TRBV6-4 to TRBJ1-2; D perhaps matches TRBD1 (5 bases). Trimming stripped 0 bases from V and 7 bases from J, with 18 bases between. There are 16 residues in the CDR3. CDR1 is MRHNA and CDR2 is SNTAGT in the germline V gene. In DNA, the CDR3 is TGTGCCAGCAGTGACTCGGTTGAGGGGAAACTACGTGGCTACACCTTC. Residues: CASSDSVEGKLRGYTF.

The V and J genes are TRBV7-6 and TRBJ2-1, with TRBD2 identical over 7 bases. V gave up 5 bases and J gave up 5 bases; unmatched junction bases: 9. The germline gives CDR1 SGHVS, CDR2 FNYEAQ. The length of the CDR3 is 15 residues. In DNA, the CDR3 is TGTGCCAGCAGCAAAGTAGCGGGCAATAACAATGAGCAGTTCTTC. It translates to CASSKVAGNNNEQFF. Full variable domain (outside the CDR3, taken from reference TRBV7-6 and TRBJ2-1): GAGVSQSPRYKVTKRGQDVALRCDPISGHVSLYWYRQALGQGPEFLTYFNYEAQQDKSGLPNDRFSAERPEGSISTLTIQRTEQRDSAMYRCASSKVAGNNNEQFFGPGTRLTVL.